Listed below are T cell receptor beta chains from one sample, sequenced in a study of T cell responses to AZD1222 COVID-19 vaccine. Repertoires were generated with immunoSEQ multiplex PCR, while TCRdb's copy carries only in-frame clones and drops some. This table has 250,000 to 300,000 clones, 90% to 95% appearing once. Source: peripheral blood, taken 28 days after the second AZD1222 dose. The receptors were sampled from an adult who received the AZD1222 COVID-19 vaccine. CDR3s include the opening cysteine and the closing phenylalanine or tryptophan. Each record gives: J gene, V gene, CDR3 protein.

j_gene: TRBJ2-7
v_gene: TRBV2
CDR3aa: CASTPGTGGYEQYF

j_gene: TRBJ2-5
v_gene: TRBV19
CDR3aa: CASSGRGQETQYF

j_gene: TRBJ2-7
v_gene: TRBV21-1
CDR3aa: CASSKGRGGSSGEQYF

j_gene: TRBJ1-1
v_gene: TRBV29-1
CDR3aa: CSVAGANTEAFF

j_gene: TRBJ2-7
v_gene: TRBV15
CDR3aa: CATSRGRDSYEQYF

j_gene: TRBJ1-4
v_gene: TRBV2
CDR3aa: CASSRDRGIPNEKLFF

j_gene: TRBJ2-2
v_gene: TRBV7-9
CDR3aa: CASSRGNTGELFF

j_gene: TRBJ1-3
v_gene: TRBV12-3/TRBV12-4
CDR3aa: CASSSGAGNTIYF

j_gene: TRBJ2-7
v_gene: TRBV10-2
CDR3aa: CASSTSGTGTGVYEQYF

j_gene: TRBJ1-1
v_gene: TRBV7-7
CDR3aa: CASSPGWGTEAFF

j_gene: TRBJ2-2
v_gene: TRBV6-2/TRBV6-3
CDR3aa: CASSYSKIGQGKTTGELFF

j_gene: TRBJ2-7
v_gene: TRBV7-9
CDR3aa: CASSLAGGPYEQYF

j_gene: TRBJ1-2
v_gene: TRBV5-1
CDR3aa: CASREQGASYGYTF

j_gene: TRBJ1-2
v_gene: TRBV7-2
CDR3aa: CASSLSFYGYTF

j_gene: TRBJ2-3
v_gene: TRBV30
CDR3aa: CAWSLSTDTQYF

j_gene: TRBJ2-7
v_gene: TRBV10-3
CDR3aa: CAISDGGGSGIRYEQYF

j_gene: TRBJ2-7
v_gene: TRBV18
CDR3aa: CASSPDRGQYEQYF

j_gene: TRBJ2-2
v_gene: TRBV2
CDR3aa: CASQMGNTGELFF

j_gene: TRBJ1-2
v_gene: TRBV24-1
CDR3aa: CATSDPGVSYGYTF

j_gene: TRBJ2-1
v_gene: TRBV7-6
CDR3aa: CASSRQGTGRFNEQFF

j_gene: TRBJ2-5
v_gene: TRBV25-1
CDR3aa: CASSAGQGLGETQYF

j_gene: TRBJ2-1
v_gene: TRBV18
CDR3aa: CASSSGTVSYNEQFF

j_gene: TRBJ2-7
v_gene: TRBV7-2
CDR3aa: CASSSRRGNHEQYF

j_gene: TRBJ2-2
v_gene: TRBV9
CDR3aa: CASSVSGGAGELFF

j_gene: TRBJ2-3
v_gene: TRBV18
CDR3aa: CASSPRESGASTDTQYF

j_gene: TRBJ2-7
v_gene: TRBV7-9
CDR3aa: CASSSSSGRAIYEQYF

j_gene: TRBJ1-2
v_gene: TRBV7-2
CDR3aa: CASSLGSGAYNYGYTF

j_gene: TRBJ1-2
v_gene: TRBV5-4
CDR3aa: CASSHRQERGGYTF

j_gene: TRBJ2-7
v_gene: TRBV18
CDR3aa: CASSLSSTTYEQYF

j_gene: TRBJ2-7
v_gene: TRBV12-3/TRBV12-4
CDR3aa: CASSFLVREQYF